This T cell receptor beta chain was sequenced during a study of molecular identifiers for immune sequencing clone quantification. This clonotype has ten or more counts. TCRdb re-derived calls from the PCR reads in MiXCR, one entry per CDR3 protein. The sample has just under 650,000 distinct CDR3 sequences, about 20% seen once. The clonotype comes from a human donor in good health. Some libraries in this study had Jurkat cell RNA spiked in. Sequenced material: naive CD8+ T cells from blood, with Jurkat cell RNA spiked in. Subset in this sample: FACS-sorted CD8+CD4-CCR7+CD45RA+ naive T cells.

CDR3 nucleotides: TGTGCCAGCAGTGGGGTACAGGTCTCTGGGGCCAACGTCCTGACTTTC. Translating gives CASSGVQVSGANVLTF. The genes are TRBV27 and TRBJ2-6; perhaps TRBD1 as D (5 bases). The V and J ends lost 5 bases and 0 bases respectively, with 11 bases between them. CDR3 length: 16 amino acids. From germline, CDR1 is MNHEY and CDR2 SMNVEV (reference sequence).